A selection of T cell receptor beta chains follows, all from one sample in a study of blood T cell repertoires in COVID-19. Produced via immunoSEQ multiplex PCR; TCRdb's table is partial and in-frame only. This sample yields 53,000 or so clones, of which 75% to 80% are seen a single time; roughly two fifths belongs to the top ten. Sequencing was performed on peripheral blood. Source of these receptors: an older man with active or convalescent COVID-19. Each CDR3 is given with its conserved first and last residue. The order of the fields is V gene, J gene, clone size, D gene, CDR3 DNA, CDR3 protein. D genes are given only for firm matches. Only some rows state a clone size, as once, few, many or a class for expanded clones.

TRBV5-1	TRBJ1-2	-	TRBD1	TGCGCCAGCAGCCCAGGGGGGTACGACTATGGCTACACCTTC	CASSPGGYDYGYTF
TRBV7-2	TRBJ2-1	-	TRBD2	TGTGCCAGCAGCATAAGGGCTAGCGGAGATGAGCAGTTCTTC	CASSIRASGDEQFF
TRBV3-1/TRBV3-2	TRBJ1-2	once	TRBD1	TGTGCCAGCAGCCAAGACCCCGGACAGGTGGGCTACACCTTC	CASSQDPGQVGYTF
TRBV7-2	TRBJ1-4	-	-	TGTGCCAGCAGACGTACAGGGGAAAAACTGTTTTTT	CASRRTGEKLFF
TRBV7-9	TRBJ1-2	once	-	TGTGCCAGCAGCTTAGAAACCCGGCGGTCCACTAACTATGGCTACACCTTC	CASSLETRRSTNYGYTF
TRBV4-3	TRBJ2-6	-	TRBD1	TGCGCCAGCAGCCAAGGCATGTATCAAGGGGGCTTAGCTTCTGGGGCCAACGTCCTGACTTTC	CASSQGMYQGGLASGANVLTF
TRBV3-1/TRBV3-2	TRBJ1-1	-	TRBD1	TGTGCCAGCAGCCAGTGGACAGGGAGGAACACTGAAGCTTTCTTT	CASSQWTGRNTEAFF
TRBV7-9	TRBJ1-1	few	TRBD1	TGTGCCAGCAGATCTCAGGGGGATGGGGCTTTCTTT	CASRSQGDGAFF
TRBV27	TRBJ2-7	-	TRBD2	TGTGCCAGCAGTTTAACTAGCGGGGGGTACGGTGGAGAGCAGTACTTC	CASSLTSGGYGGEQYF
TRBV5-1	TRBJ2-3	-	TRBD2	TGCGCCAGCAGCGAGAACCTAGCGGGTTCATCTGGGGATACGCAGTATTTT	CASSENLAGSSGDTQYF
TRBV2	TRBJ1-2	once	-	TGTGCCAGCAGTCCGTCCGGGGGAGCTAACCTCTATGGCTACACCTTC	CASSPSGGANLYGYTF
TRBV28	TRBJ2-7	-	-	TGTGCCAGCAGCAAATCGACAGCCGACTACGAGCAGTACTTC	CASSKSTADYEQYF
TRBV10-3	TRBJ1-5	-	TRBD1	TGTGCCATCAGACAGGGGGCTGGTCAGCCCCAGCATTTT	CAIRQGAGQPQHF
TRBV15	TRBJ1-1	few	-	TGTGCCACCAGCCTCCCGGGGGGACCTCAGACCAAGAAGACTGAAGCTTTCTTT	CATSLPGGPQTKKTEAFF
TRBV6-6	TRBJ2-7	-	TRBD1	TGTGCCAGCAGTTACCCGGGACAGAGCTCCTACGAGCAGTACTTC	CASSYPGQSSYEQYF
TRBV12-5	TRBJ2-5	-	-	TGTGCTAGTGGCTCGAGTGAGCAAGAGACCCAGTACTTC	CASGSSEQETQYF
TRBV12-3/TRBV12-4	TRBJ2-7	-	-	TGTGCCAGCTCCCCTGGACTTTCCTACGAGCAGTACTTC	CASSPGLSYEQYF
TRBV29-1	TRBJ2-5	-	-	TGCAGCGTTGAAATCGGGAGTTGGTCGGAGACCCAGTACTTC	CSVEIGSWSETQYF
TRBV6-5	TRBJ2-7	-	TRBD2	TGTGCCAGCAGTTACTCCGGGACTAGCGGGAACCACGAGCAGTACTTC	CASSYSGTSGNHEQYF
TRBV6-6	TRBJ1-4	-	-	TGTGCCAGTATGAGAATAGCCTCCGAAAAACTGTTTTTT	CASMRIASEKLFF
TRBV4-1	TRBJ2-7	many	TRBD1	TGCGCCAGCAGATCAGAACCGGGACAGGGGAACGAGCAGTACTTC	CASRSEPGQGNEQYF
TRBV11-2	TRBJ1-2	-	TRBD1	TGTGCCAGCAGCTTAGCCGGGACAGGGGGCGATGGCTACACCTTC	CASSLAGTGGDGYTF
TRBV18	TRBJ1-2	-	TRBD1	TGTGCCAGCTCACCCTTCGACAGGGTGGACTATGGCTACACCTTC	CASSPFDRVDYGYTF
TRBV3-1/TRBV3-2	TRBJ2-2	-	-	TGTGCCAGCAGCCGAGGGATAATTTCGAACACCGGGGAGCTGTTTTTT	CASSRGIISNTGELFF
TRBV15	TRBJ2-5	-	TRBD1	TGTGCCACCAGCAGAGATCGCCGACAGGGTCAAGAGACCCAGTACTTC	CATSRDRRQGQETQYF
TRBV20-1	TRBJ2-7	-	TRBD2	TGCAGTGCTGGTGGTAAGACTAGCGGGGACGAGCAGTACTTC	CSAGGKTSGDEQYF
TRBV14	TRBJ1-2	many	-	TGTGCCAGCAGCCTAACTCGAGGGGGGGCGAAAGGCTACACCTTC	CASSLTRGGAKGYTF
TRBV6-2/TRBV6-3	TRBJ2-5	-	-	TGTGCCAGCAGTTCCCACCTTCCGCAGGGTCGGGCCCAGTACTTC	CASSSHLPQGRAQYF
TRBV5-1	TRBJ1-1	-	-	TGCGCCAGCAGCTTGAGGGGCAGGGCTGGGAACACTGAAGCTTTCTTT	CASSLRGRAGNTEAFF
TRBV3-1/TRBV3-2	TRBJ2-5	few	-	TGTGCCAGCAGCCGCCAGAGGGGACACGGAGAGACCCAGTACTTC	CASSRQRGHGETQYF
TRBV7-2	TRBJ1-6	once	TRBD1	TGTGCCAGCAGCACCCGACAGGGGGATAATTCACCCCTCCACTTT	CASSTRQGDNSPLHF
TRBV28	TRBJ1-6	-	-	TGTGCCAGCAGTTTATCGTACGGGAGGAAGAATTCACCCCTCCACTTT	CASSLSYGRKNSPLHF
TRBV9	TRBJ2-4	-	-	TGTGCCAGCAGCGTAGACATAGCCAAAAACATTCAGTACTTC	CASSVDIAKNIQYF
TRBV5-1	TRBJ2-1	-	TRBD2	TGCGCCAGCAGCGCGGGAGTCCCCAATGAGCAGTTCTTC	CASSAGVPNEQFF
TRBV5-6	TRBJ2-1	-	-	TGTGCCAGCAGCTTGGCCGGGCCAGGGATGGGGTATGAGCAGTTCTTC	CASSLAGPGMGYEQFF
TRBV3-1/TRBV3-2	TRBJ2-2	-	-	TGTGCCAGCAGCCAATGGCTCCAGGGCCCCGGGGAGCTGTTTTTT	CASSQWLQGPGELFF
TRBV7-2	TRBJ1-4	-	TRBD1	TGTGCCAGCAGCTTGCGCCCCGGGACAGCTAATGAAAAACTGTTTTTT	CASSLRPGTANEKLFF
TRBV3-1/TRBV3-2	TRBJ2-1	-	TRBD2	TGTGCCAGCAGGAGGACTAGCGGGAGAGGTGAGCAGTTCTTC	CASRRTSGRGEQFF
TRBV18	TRBJ1-2	-	-	TGTGCCAGCTCACCATACCTTCAGCGATTGGATAATGGCTACACCTTC	CASSPYLQRLDNGYTF